This T cell receptor (beta chain) appears in the sequencing data of a study of a mutant IDH1 vaccine in newly diagnosed glioma. About the study: There were about 60% males and about 38% females among treated patients, whose mean age was about 40 years.

Profiling relied on immunoSEQ multiplex PCR, and the TCRdb table lists in-frame clones only, not all of them. The data show about 46,000 clones, 86% seen once. Trimming shortened V by 2 bases and J by 10 bases, and 18 bases separated the two germline ends. Per the germline V gene, CDR1 is MNHEY and CDR2 is SVGAGI. This CDR3 comprises 15 residues. The time point here: baseline, week 1 (first vaccination visit). Treatment described: pre-vaccination baseline after standard-of-care therapy. New IDH1-mutant, ATRX-lost WHO grade 3 or 4 astrocytomas occurred in donors. The chain has TRBV6-5 and TRBJ2-1, with D possibly being TRBD1 or TRBD2 (5 bases each). Sequencing used PBMCs, obtained from a glioma patient treated with radiotherapy, temozolomide or both. This TCR was recovered from a man aged 40-50 years with glioma. The CDR3 loop reads CASSYEGRTLGEQFF. In DNA, the CDR3 is TGTGCCAGCAGTTACGAGGGACGAACCTTGGGGGAGCAGTTCTTC.